Reported below is one T cell receptor beta chain. The sample has other DNA sequences that encode this CDR3 too. The data belong to a study of blood T cell repertoires in COVID-19. On the study more broadly: The United States, Italy and Spain were the sources of the acute and convalescent COVID-19 samples. From T cells, B-cell-depleted T cells, or PBMCs came the material, which was cDNA or gDNA.

Germline-derived CDR1 and CDR2 are LGHDT and YNNKEL (reference sequence). The CDR3 consists of 13 residues. The V and J ends lost 4 bases and 4 bases, in that order; junction bases with no gene match: 0. Authors' data handling: For nucleated cells, counts were estimated from reference gene primer amplification. The protocol was immunoSEQ multiplex PCR, while the TCRdb copy is restricted to in-frame clones and leaves out a portion. That table gives V, J and clone size, and the DNA gave D and trimming. The profile shows 65,000 or so clones, roughly 80% of them singletons. The source of this sequence is a woman in her seventies with acute or convalescent COVID-19. Sequences were obtained from peripheral blood. The V call is TRBV3-1 (or the pseudogene TRBV3-2), the J call TRBJ1-3, with 8 bases aligning to TRBD1. CDR3 sequence (DNA): TGTGCCAGCAGCCGACAGGGGGGAAACACCATATATTTT. Its translation is CASSRQGGNTIYF.